This TCR beta chain was observed in a study of shared clonotypes between healthy human individuals. This CDR3 contains 11 residues. Germline loops: CDR1 SGHTS, CDR2 YDEGEE. V lost 6 bases, J lost 6 bases, and 7 bases lay in between. Study-wide results and limits: Naive subsets generally exceeded memory subsets in estimated richness.

A CD45RA+ naive subset and a CD45RA-negative memory subset were split from CD4+ cells. Profiled with immunoSEQ multiplex PCR; TCRdb holds only in-frame clones, not every one. In the table there are a few million clones, around nine tenths of which are singletons. This clone was found a few times. The antigen is undetermined. The sequenced material came from naive CD4+ T cells sorted from blood. Specified subset: CD45RA+ positively selected. This sequence originates from a young man in good health. The chain couples TRBV5-8 to TRBJ1-5; weak D call: TRBD1 (5 bases). Here the CDR3 reads CASKRGQPQHF. The CDR3 DNA sequence: TGTGCCAGCAAGAGGGGTCAGCCCCAGCATTTT. The entire variable domain, with the rest obtained from reference TRBV5-8 and TRBJ1-5, is as follows: EAGVTQSPTHLIKTRGQQATLRCSPISGHTSVYWYQQALGLGLQFLLWYDEGEERNRGNFPPRFSGRQFPNYSSELNVNALELEDSALYLCASKRGQPQHFGDGTRLSIL.